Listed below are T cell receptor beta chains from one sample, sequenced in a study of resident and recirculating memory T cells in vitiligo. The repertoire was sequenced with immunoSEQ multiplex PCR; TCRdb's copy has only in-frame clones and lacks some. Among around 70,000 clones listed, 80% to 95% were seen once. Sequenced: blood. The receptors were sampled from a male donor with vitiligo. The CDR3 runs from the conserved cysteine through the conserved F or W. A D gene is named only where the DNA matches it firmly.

CDR3 protein: CASSQDLAGVGDTQYF
D gene: TRBD2
V gene: TRBV4-3

CDR3 protein: CASGQVNSYEQYF
D gene: .
V gene: TRBV6-5

CDR3 protein: CASSRSGGQETQYF
D gene: TRBD2
V gene: TRBV6-5

CDR3 protein: CASSLLVGNEQFF
D gene: .
V gene: TRBV6-1

CDR3 protein: CASSLAGYSNQPQHF
D gene: .
V gene: TRBV11-2

CDR3 protein: CASSPAGYEQYF
D gene: .
V gene: TRBV7-9

CDR3 protein: CASSSTVWTGELFF
D gene: .
V gene: TRBV2

CDR3 protein: CASNSDGEWSTEAFF
D gene: .
V gene: TRBV5-1

CDR3 protein: CASIPTGRNYGYTF
D gene: TRBD1
V gene: TRBV2

CDR3 protein: CASSQAGDWRNQPQHF
D gene: .
V gene: TRBV4-1

CDR3 protein: CASGQGENTIYF
D gene: TRBD1
V gene: TRBV28

CDR3 protein: CASSLGPRGAGDYEQYF
D gene: .
V gene: TRBV7-2

CDR3 protein: CASSLVQAETRDEQFF
D gene: .
V gene: TRBV5-4

CDR3 protein: CASSLTRDTGELFF
D gene: .
V gene: TRBV7-2

CDR3 protein: CASSLRGGVGNSPLHF
D gene: .
V gene: TRBV7-3

CDR3 protein: CASSLVGQASSGNTIYF
D gene: TRBD1
V gene: TRBV28

CDR3 protein: CASSLGGGASTDTQYF
D gene: .
V gene: TRBV7-6

CDR3 protein: CASRPRTGTFLFYGYTF
D gene: TRBD1
V gene: TRBV5-1

CDR3 protein: CASSLQGAVDTGELFF
D gene: TRBD1
V gene: TRBV5-1

CDR3 protein: CASSLLQGANTIYF
D gene: TRBD1
V gene: TRBV28

CDR3 protein: CASSISENTGLYSNQPQHF
D gene: .
V gene: TRBV19

CDR3 protein: CASSPRGGAQQETQYF
D gene: .
V gene: TRBV18

CDR3 protein: CASNPRNSGANVLTF
D gene: .
V gene: TRBV2

CDR3 protein: CASSLAAGLRSYEQYF
D gene: .
V gene: TRBV11-1

CDR3 protein: CASSFGTISYEQYF
D gene: .
V gene: TRBV7-2

CDR3 protein: CASSTWTGRTPYEQYF
D gene: TRBD1
V gene: TRBV5-4

CDR3 protein: CASSLQTSGANEQFF
D gene: TRBD2
V gene: TRBV9

CDR3 protein: CASSPISRGTGRETQYF
D gene: TRBD1
V gene: TRBV7-2

CDR3 protein: CASSFPRTGKGGYTF
D gene: TRBD1
V gene: TRBV11-1

CDR3 protein: CASSPQGSGQLLYGYTF
D gene: TRBD1
V gene: TRBV18

CDR3 protein: CASSLARRAMDLNYGYTF
D gene: .
V gene: TRBV5-6

CDR3 protein: CASSQDLRDDQPQHF
D gene: .
V gene: TRBV4-1

CDR3 protein: CASSQVPGLGGSNQPQHF
D gene: .
V gene: TRBV4-1

CDR3 protein: CASSLQGGGYTF
D gene: .
V gene: TRBV11-2

CDR3 protein: CAWMTGDFYGYTF
D gene: TRBD1
V gene: TRBV30

CDR3 protein: CASSTVAGRNGELFF
D gene: TRBD2
V gene: TRBV5-1

CDR3 protein: CASSQRTGGWNTGELFF
D gene: TRBD1
V gene: TRBV4-3

CDR3 protein: CASSQHTAIGGYNEQFF
D gene: .
V gene: TRBV25-1

CDR3 protein: CASKSGTLSYEQYF
D gene: .
V gene: TRBV6-6

CDR3 protein: CASGQGGSYEQYF
D gene: TRBD1
V gene: TRBV4-1

CDR3 protein: CASSIDLAGGLVGTDTQYF
D gene: TRBD2
V gene: TRBV19

CDR3 protein: CAISAQGSSGNTIYF
D gene: .
V gene: TRBV10-3

CDR3 protein: CSFHRDTGELFF
D gene: .
V gene: TRBV29-1

CDR3 protein: CASSFRERGGYEQYF
D gene: TRBD2
V gene: TRBV7-2

CDR3 protein: CASSPLGGGNEAFF
D gene: .
V gene: TRBV7-2

CDR3 protein: CASSTTGGNQPQHF
D gene: TRBD1
V gene: TRBV6-5

CDR3 protein: CASSQGLMVQANYGYTF
D gene: .
V gene: TRBV14

CDR3 protein: CARLDSSSTGELFF
D gene: .
V gene: TRBV19

CDR3 protein: CASSRLGSPGLEQYF
D gene: .
V gene: TRBV6-5

CDR3 protein: CASSDGTGGNYQPQHF
D gene: TRBD1
V gene: TRBV2

CDR3 protein: CASSLDRQTEAFF
D gene: .
V gene: TRBV7-9

CDR3 protein: CASSATDGELFF
D gene: .
V gene: TRBV28

CDR3 protein: CASSLVGTGGAPDTQYF
D gene: TRBD1
V gene: TRBV11-1

CDR3 protein: CASSRDRGGETQYF
D gene: TRBD1
V gene: TRBV11-1

CDR3 protein: CASSASTGTDYNEQFF
D gene: TRBD1
V gene: TRBV5-6

CDR3 protein: CASSYSGREDQYF
D gene: .
V gene: TRBV6-5